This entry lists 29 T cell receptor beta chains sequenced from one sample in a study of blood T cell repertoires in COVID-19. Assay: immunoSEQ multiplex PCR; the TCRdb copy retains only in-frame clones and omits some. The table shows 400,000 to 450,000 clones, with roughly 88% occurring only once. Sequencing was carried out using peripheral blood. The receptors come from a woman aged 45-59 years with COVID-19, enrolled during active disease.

In DNA, the CDR3 is TGTGCCAGCACACCGGGACAGGGGAACTCACCCCTCCACTTT. Protein sequence: CASTPGQGNSPLHF. The chain combines TRBV7-9 with TRBJ1-6, with 10 nucleotides matching TRBD1. Trimming at V came to 7 bases and at J to 10 bases, leaving 7 bases not matched to a gene. CDR3 length: 14 amino acids. Per the germline V gene, CDR1 is SEHNR and CDR2 is FQNEAQ (reference sequence).

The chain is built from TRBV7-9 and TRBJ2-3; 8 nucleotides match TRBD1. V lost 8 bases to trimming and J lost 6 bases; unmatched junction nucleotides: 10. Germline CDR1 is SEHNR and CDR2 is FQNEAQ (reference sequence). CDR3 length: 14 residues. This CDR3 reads CASHDRGEGDTQYF. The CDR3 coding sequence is TGTGCCAGCCATGACAGGGGTGAGGGGGATACGCAGTATTTT.

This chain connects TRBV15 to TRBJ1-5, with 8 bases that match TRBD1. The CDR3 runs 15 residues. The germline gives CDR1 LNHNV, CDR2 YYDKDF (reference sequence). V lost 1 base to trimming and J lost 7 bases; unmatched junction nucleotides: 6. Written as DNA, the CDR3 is TGTGCCACCAGCAGAGGGGTGGCAGGGGGCCAGCCCCAGCATTTT. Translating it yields CATSRGVAGGQPQHF.

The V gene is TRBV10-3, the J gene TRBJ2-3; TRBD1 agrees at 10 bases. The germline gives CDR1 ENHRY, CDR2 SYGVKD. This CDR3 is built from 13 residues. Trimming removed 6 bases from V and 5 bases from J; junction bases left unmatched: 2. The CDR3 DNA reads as TGTGCCATCAGGGGGACAGGGGTAGATACGCAGTATTTT. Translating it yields CAIRGTGVDTQYF.

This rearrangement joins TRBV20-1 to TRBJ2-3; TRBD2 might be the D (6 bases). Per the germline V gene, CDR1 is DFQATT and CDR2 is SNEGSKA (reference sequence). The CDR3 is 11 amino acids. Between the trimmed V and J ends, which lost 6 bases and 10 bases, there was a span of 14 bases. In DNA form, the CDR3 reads TGCAGTGCCCCGGGACTCCAATCGCAGTATTTT. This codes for CSAPGLQSQYF.

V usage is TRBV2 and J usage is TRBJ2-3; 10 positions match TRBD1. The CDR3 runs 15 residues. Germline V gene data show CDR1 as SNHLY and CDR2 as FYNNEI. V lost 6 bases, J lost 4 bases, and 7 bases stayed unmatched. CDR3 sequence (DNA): TGTGCCAGCAGACGGGACAGGGGAAGTGCAGATACGCAGTATTTT. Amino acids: CASRRDRGSADTQYF.

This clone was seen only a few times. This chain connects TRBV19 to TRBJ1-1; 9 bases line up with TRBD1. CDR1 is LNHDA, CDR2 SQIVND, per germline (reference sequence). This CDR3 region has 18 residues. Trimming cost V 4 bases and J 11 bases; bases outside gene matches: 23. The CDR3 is CASSRDPDRGGTKRRAFF. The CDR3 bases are TGTGCCAGTAGTAGGGACCCGGACAGGGGTGGAACAAAACGACGGGCTTTCTTT.

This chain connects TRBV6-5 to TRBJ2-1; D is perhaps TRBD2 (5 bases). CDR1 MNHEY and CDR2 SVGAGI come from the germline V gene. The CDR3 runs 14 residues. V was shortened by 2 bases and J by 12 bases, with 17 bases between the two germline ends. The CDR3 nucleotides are TGTGCCAGCAGTTACAGAGGGTTGAAAAATTGGCAGTTCTTC. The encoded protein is CASSYRGLKNWQFF.

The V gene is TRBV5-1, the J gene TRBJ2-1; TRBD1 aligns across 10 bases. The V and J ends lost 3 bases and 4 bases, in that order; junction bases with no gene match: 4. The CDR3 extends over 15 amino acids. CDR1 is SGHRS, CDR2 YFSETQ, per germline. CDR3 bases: TGCGCCAGCAGCTCGGGACAGGGGAGGTACAATGAGCAGTTCTTC. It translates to CASSSGQGRYNEQFF.

In DNA, the CDR3 is TGTGCCAGCAGTTCCGACCCGGGGACAGTCGAAAAACTGTTTTTT. Its translation is CASSSDPGTVEKLFF. The rearrangement joins TRBV28 to TRBJ1-4; TRBD1 matches at 7 bases. J lost 8 bases, V lost 4 bases, and 10 bases had no gene match. The CDR3 runs to 15 residues. CDR1 and CDR2 (germline): MDHEN, SYDVKM. Supplemented by reference TRBV28 and TRBJ1-4, the full variable domain reads DVKVTQSSRYLVKRTGEKVFLECVQDMDHENMFWYRQDPGLGLRLIYFSYDVKMKEKGDIPEGYSVSREKKERFSLILESASTNQTSMYLCASSSDPGTVEKLFFGSGTQLSVL.

The CDR3 DNA reads TGTGCCAGCATCCCGGACAGTCCGTTTGAAGCTTTCTTT. Its protein is CASIPDSPFEAFF. V gene TRBV6-2 or TRBV6-3 combines with J gene TRBJ1-1; a possible D gene is TRBD1 (6 bases). Trimming cost V 7 bases and J 7 bases, with 16 bases left between them. The CDR3 covers 13 residues. Germline V CDR1 and CDR2: MNHEY, SVGEGT.

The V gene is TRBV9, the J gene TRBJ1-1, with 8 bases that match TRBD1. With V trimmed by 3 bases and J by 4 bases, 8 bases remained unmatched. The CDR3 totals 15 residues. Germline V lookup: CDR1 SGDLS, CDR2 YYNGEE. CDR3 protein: CASSGQGIGATEAFF. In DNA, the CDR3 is TGTGCCAGCAGCGGACAGGGGATAGGAGCCACTGAAGCTTTCTTT.

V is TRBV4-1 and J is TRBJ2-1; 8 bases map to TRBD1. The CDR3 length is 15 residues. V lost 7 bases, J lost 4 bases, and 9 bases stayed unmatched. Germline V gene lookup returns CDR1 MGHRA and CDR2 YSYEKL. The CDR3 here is CASNYDRTGYNEQFF. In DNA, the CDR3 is TGCGCCAGCAACTATGATAGGACAGGGTACAATGAGCAGTTCTTC.

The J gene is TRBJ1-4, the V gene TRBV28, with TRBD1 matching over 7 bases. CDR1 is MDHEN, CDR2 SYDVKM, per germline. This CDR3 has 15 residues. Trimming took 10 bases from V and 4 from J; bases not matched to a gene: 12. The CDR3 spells CATTPAGGSNEKLFF. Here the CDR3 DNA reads TGTGCCACCACCCCAGCAGGGGGGAGTAATGAAAAACTGTTTTTT.

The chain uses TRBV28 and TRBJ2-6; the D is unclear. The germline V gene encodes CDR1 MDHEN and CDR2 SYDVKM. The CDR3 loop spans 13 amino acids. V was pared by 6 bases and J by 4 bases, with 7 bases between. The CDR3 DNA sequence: TGTGCCAGCAGGCGATCCGGGGCCAACGTCCTGACTTTC. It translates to CASRRSGANVLTF.

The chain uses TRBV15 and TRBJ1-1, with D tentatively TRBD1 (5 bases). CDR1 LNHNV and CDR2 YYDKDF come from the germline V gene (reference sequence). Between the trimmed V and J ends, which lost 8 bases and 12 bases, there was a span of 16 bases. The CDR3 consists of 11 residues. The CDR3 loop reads CATQGAAVTFF. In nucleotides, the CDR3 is TGTGCCACCCAGGGCGCGGCCGTAACTTTCTTT.

CDR3 nucleotides: TGTGCCAGCAGCTTAGGTTGGCTCGGGGAGCTGTTTTTT. As protein: CASSLGWLGELFF. The chain carries TRBV7-9 and TRBJ2-2; D call uncertain. The CDR3 contains 13 residues. The germline gives CDR1 SEHNR, CDR2 FQNEAQ (reference sequence). V dropped 1 base and J dropped 7 bases, with 7 bases sitting between them.

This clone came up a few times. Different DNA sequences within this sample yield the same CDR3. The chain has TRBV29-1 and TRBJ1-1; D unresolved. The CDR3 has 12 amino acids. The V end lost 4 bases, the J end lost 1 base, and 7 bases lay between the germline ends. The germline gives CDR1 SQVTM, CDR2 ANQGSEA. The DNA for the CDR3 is TGCAGCGTTGGGGCGGGGAACACTGAAGCTTTCTTT. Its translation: CSVGAGNTEAFF.

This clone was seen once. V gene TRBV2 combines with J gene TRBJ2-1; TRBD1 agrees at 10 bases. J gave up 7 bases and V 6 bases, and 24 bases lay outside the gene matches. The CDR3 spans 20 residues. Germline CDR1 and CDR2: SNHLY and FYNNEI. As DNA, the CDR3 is TGTGCCAGCAGCAGACGAATTATTCCTTCACGGGACAGGGGTAGGAATGAGCAGTTCTTC. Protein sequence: CASSRRIIPSRDRGRNEQFF.

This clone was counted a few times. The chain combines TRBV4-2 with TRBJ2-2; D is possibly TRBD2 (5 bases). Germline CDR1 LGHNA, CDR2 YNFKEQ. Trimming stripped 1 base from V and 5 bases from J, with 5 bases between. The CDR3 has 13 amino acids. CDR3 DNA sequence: TGTGCCAGCAGCCAAGCGGGGACCGGGGAGCTGTTTTTT. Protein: CASSQAGTGELFF.

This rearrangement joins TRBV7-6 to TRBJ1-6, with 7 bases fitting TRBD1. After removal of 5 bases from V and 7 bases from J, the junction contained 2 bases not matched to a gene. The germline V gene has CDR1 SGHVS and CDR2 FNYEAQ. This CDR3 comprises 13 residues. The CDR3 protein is CASSPQGNSPLHF. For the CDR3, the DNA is TGTGCCAGCAGCCCACAGGGGAATTCACCCCTCCACTTT.

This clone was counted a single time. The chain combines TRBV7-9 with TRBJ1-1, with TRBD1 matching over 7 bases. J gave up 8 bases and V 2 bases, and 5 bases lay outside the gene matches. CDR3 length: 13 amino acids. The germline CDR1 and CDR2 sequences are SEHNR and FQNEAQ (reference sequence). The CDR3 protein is CASSLKDRSEAFF. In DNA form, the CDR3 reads TGTGCCAGCAGCTTAAAGGACAGGTCGGAAGCTTTCTTT. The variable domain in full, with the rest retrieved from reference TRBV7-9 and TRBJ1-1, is DTGVSQNPRHKITKRGQNVTFRCDPISEHNRLYWYRQTLGQGPEFLTYFQNEAQLEKSRLLSDRFSAERPKGSFSTLEIQRTEQGDSAMYLCASSLKDRSEAFFGQGTRLTVV.

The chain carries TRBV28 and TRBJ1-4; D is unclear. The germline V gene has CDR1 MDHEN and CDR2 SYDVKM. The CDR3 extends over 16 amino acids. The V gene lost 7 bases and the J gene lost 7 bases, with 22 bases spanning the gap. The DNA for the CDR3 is TGTGCCAGCACTTCCGGAGGTCCGACCGGGATTGAAAAACTGTTTTTT. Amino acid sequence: CASTSGGPTGIEKLFF.

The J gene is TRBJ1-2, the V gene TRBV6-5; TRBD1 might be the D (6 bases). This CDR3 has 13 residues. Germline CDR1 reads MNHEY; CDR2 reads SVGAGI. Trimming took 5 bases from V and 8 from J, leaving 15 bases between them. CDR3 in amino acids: CASSNPGEGGYTF. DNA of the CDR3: TGTGCCAGCAGTAATCCAGGGGAGGGGGGCTACACCTTC.

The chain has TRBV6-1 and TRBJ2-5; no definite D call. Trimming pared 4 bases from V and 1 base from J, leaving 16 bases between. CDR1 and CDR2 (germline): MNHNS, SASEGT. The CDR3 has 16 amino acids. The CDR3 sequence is CASSGPGAVVQETQYF. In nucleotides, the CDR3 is TGTGCCAGCAGTGGGCCGGGTGCGGTGGTCCAAGAGACCCAGTACTTC.

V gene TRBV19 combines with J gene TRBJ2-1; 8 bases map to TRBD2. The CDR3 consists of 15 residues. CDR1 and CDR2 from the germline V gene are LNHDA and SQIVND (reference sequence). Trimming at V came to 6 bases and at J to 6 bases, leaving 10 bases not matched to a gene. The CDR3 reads CASSFPGTSVNEQFF. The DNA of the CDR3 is TGTGCCAGTAGCTTTCCCGGGACTAGTGTCAATGAGCAGTTCTTC.

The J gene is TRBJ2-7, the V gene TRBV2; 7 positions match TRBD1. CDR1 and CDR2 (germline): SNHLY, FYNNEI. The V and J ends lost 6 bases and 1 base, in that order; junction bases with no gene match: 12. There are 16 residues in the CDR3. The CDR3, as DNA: TGTGCCAGCAGGGGAAAAGGGGGCGCAGAATCCTACGAGCAGTACTTC. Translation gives CASRGKGGAESYEQYF.

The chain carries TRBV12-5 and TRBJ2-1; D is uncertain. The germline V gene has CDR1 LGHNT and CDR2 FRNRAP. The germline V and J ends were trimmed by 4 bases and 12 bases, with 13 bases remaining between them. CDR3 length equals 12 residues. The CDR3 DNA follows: TGTGCTAGTGGTTCCCTAAAATCTACGCAGTTCTTC. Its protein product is CASGSLKSTQFF.

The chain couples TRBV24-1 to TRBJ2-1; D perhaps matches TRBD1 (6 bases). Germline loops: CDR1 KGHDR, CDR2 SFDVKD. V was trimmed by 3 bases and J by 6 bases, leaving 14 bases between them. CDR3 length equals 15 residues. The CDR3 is CATSDRYTGPNEQFF. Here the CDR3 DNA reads TGTGCCACCAGTGATCGATACACAGGGCCCAATGAGCAGTTCTTC.